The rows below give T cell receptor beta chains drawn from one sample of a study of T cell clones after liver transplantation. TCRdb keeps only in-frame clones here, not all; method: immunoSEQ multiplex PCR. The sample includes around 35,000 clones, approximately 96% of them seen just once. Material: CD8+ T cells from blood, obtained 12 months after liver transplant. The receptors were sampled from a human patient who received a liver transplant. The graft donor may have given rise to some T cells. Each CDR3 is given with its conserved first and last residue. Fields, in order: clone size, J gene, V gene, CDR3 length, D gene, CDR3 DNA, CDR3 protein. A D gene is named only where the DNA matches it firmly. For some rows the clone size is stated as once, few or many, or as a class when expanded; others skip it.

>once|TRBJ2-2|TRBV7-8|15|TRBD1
TGTGCCAGCAGCTTAGGACAGGGGGCGCGGGGGGAGCTGTTTTTT
CASSLGQGARGELFF
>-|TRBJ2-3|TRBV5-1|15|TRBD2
TGCGCCAGCAGCAAGAGACTAGCGGGAGGAGATACGCAGTATTTT
CASSKRLAGGDTQYF
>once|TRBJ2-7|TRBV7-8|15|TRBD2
TGTGCCAGCAGCTTAAGCAGCGGGAGCTCCTACGAGCAGTACTTC
CASSLSSGSSYEQYF
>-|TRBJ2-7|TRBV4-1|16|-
TGCGCCAGCAGCCAAGGTCCTCAGGGTGGCTCCTACGAGCAGTACTTC
CASSQGPQGGSYEQYF
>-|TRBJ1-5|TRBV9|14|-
TGTGCCAGCAGCGTAGAGGGCATCGGCCAGCCCCAGCATTTT
CASSVEGIGQPQHF
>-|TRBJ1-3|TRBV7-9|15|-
-
CASSSSDRSGNTIYF
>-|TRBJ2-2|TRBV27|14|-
TGTGCCAGCAGCCTCAGGGTCAACACCGGGGAGCTGTTTTTT
CASSLRVNTGELFF
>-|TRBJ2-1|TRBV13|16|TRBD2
TGTGCCAGCAGCTTATCACTAGCGAATAGACGGGGTGAGCAGTTCTTC
CASSLSLANRRGEQFF
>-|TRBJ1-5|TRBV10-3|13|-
TGTGCCATCAGTGGGGGCGGATATCAGCCCCAGCATTTT
CAISGGGYQPQHF
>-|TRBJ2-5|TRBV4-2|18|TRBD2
TGTGCCAGCAGCCAAGGACCCGCCCGGACTAGCGGGGGGGAGACCCAGTACTTC
CASSQGPARTSGGETQYF
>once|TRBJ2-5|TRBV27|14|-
TGTGCCAGCAGTTTTCAAGGGGGGCAAGAGACCCAGTACTTC
CASSFQGGQETQYF
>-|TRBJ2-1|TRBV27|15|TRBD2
TGTGCCAGCAACCCTAGCGGGTGGCTGGGCTATGAGCAGTTCTTC
CASNPSGWLGYEQFF
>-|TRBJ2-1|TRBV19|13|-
TGTGCCAGTAACAAAGTCGGGTACAATGAGCAGTTCTTC
CASNKVGYNEQFF
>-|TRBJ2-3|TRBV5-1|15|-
TGCGCCAGCAATCCAGGCGGGGCTAGCACAGATACGCAGTATTTT
CASNPGGASTDTQYF
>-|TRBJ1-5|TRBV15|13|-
TGTGCCACCAGCGAAAACCTCAATCAGCCCCAGCATTTT
CATSENLNQPQHF
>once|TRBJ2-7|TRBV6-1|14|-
TGTGCCAGCAGGGTCCCGGACAGACCCTACGAGCAGTACTTC
CASRVPDRPYEQYF
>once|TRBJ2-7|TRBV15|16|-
TGTGCCACCAGCAGAGCCAAAATAGCCGGAGCCTACGAGCAGTACTTC
CATSRAKIAGAYEQYF
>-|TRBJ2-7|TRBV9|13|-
TGTGCCAGCAGCGTAACAGCGGGCTACGAGCAGTACTTC
CASSVTAGYEQYF
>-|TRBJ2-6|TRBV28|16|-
TGTGCCAGCAGTTTAGCCCAGAGGGTAGCGGCCAACGTCCTGACTTTC
CASSLAQRVAANVLTF
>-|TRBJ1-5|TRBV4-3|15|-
TGCGCCAGCAGCCAGTCTACAGGTAGCAATCAGCCCCAGCATTTT
CASSQSTGSNQPQHF
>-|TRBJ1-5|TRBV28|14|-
TGTGCCAGCATATTAGGGCCCCTCAATCAGCCCCAGCATTTT
CASILGPLNQPQHF
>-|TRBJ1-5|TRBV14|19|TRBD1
TGTGCCAGCAGCCAAGCCTCCGGGACAGGGTCTGTTGGCAATCAGCCCCAGCATTTT
CASSQASGTGSVGNQPQHF
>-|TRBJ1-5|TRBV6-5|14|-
TGTGCCAGCAGTCGTCAGGCCGGCAATCAGCCCCAGCATTTT
CASSRQAGNQPQHF
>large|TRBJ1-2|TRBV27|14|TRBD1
TGTGCCAGCAGGACTCAGGGGGCTAACTATGGCTACACCTTC
CASRTQGANYGYTF
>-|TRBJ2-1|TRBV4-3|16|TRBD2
TGCGCCAGCAGCCAAGATACGGCGGGAGGGCAAGGTGAGCAGTTCTTC
CASSQDTAGGQGEQFF
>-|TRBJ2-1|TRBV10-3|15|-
TGTGCCATCAGTGAGGGACTGGCCTCAGGGAATGAGCAGTTCTTC
CAISEGLASGNEQFF
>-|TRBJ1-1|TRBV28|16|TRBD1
TGTGCCAGCAGTTTAACCCCGACAGGGGGTGAAACTGAAGCTTTCTTT
CASSLTPTGGETEAFF
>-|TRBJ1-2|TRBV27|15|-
TGTGCCAGCATGGGTGGGAAGGGGATTCTCTATGGCTACACCTTC
CASMGGKGILYGYTF
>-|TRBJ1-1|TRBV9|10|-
TGTGCCAGCAGCCCAACTGAAGCTTTCTTT
CASSPTEAFF
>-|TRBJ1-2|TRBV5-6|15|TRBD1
TGTGCCAGCAGCTCGCGGCAGGGGGTTTTCTATGGCTACACCTTC
CASSSRQGVFYGYTF
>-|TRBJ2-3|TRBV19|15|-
TGTGCCAGTAGTATAGAAGGGTTACGGGTGTGTACGCAGTATTTT
CASSIEGLRVCTQYF
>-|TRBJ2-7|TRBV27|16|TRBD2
TGTGCCAGCAGCCCCTCGTTAGGCGGGAGGTTCTACGAGCAGTACTTC
CASSPSLGGRFYEQYF
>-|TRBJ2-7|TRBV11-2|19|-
TGTGCCAGCAGCCCCTATGGGACATTAGGACCTTTAATGGTTTACGAGCAGTACTTC
CASSPYGTLGPLMVYEQYF
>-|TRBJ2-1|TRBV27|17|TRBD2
TGTGCCAGCAGTCTCCAGACTAGCGGCAGCTCCTACAATGAGCAGTTCTTC
CASSLQTSGSSYNEQFF
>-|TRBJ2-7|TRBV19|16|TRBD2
TGTGCCAGTAGCCCACCCTCCGGGAGGGAGGTCCACGAGCAGTACTTC
CASSPPSGREVHEQYF
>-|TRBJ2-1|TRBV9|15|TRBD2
TGTGCCAGCAGCGTGCTCGCGGGAGTCCCCAATGAGCAGTTCTTC
CASSVLAGVPNEQFF
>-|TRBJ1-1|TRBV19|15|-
TGTGCCAGTAGTCCGGGACCGCTGATCAACACTGAAGCTTTCTTT
CASSPGPLINTEAFF
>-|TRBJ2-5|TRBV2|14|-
TGTGCCAGCAGTGATTTTACGGGGCAAGAGACCCAGTACTTC
CASSDFTGQETQYF
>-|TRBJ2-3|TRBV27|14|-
TGTGCCAGCAGTCGATTGGGTTTGGGAGATACGCAGTATTTT
CASSRLGLGDTQYF
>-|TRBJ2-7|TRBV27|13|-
TGTGCCAGCGGCTCCGGGACTCTATACGAGCAGTACTTC
CASGSGTLYEQYF
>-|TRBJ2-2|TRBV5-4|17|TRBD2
TGTGCCAGCAGCTTGGGGCTAGCGGGACGATCCACCGGGGAGCTGTTTTTT
CASSLGLAGRSTGELFF
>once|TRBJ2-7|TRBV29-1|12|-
TGCAGCGCCGGGGACACCAATTACGAGCAGTACTTC
CSAGDTNYEQYF
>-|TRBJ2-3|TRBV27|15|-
TGTGCCAGCAGTACCCTCGGGGTCGGCACAGATACGCAGTATTTT
CASSTLGVGTDTQYF
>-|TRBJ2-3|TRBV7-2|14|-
TGTGCCAGCAGCTTAGTCGGGGATTCGGATACGCAGTATTTT
CASSLVGDSDTQYF
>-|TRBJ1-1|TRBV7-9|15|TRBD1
TGTGCCAGCAGCTTATTCGTGGGACAGGGAACTGAAGCTTTCTTT
CASSLFVGQGTEAFF
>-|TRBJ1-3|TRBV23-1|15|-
TGCGCCAGCAGTCATCAAGGTTGCTCTGGAAACACCATATATTTT
CASSHQGCSGNTIYF
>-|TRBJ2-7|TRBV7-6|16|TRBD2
TGTGCCAGCAGCTTAGGACTAGCGGGGGACCGAGGCGAGCAGTACTTC
CASSLGLAGDRGEQYF
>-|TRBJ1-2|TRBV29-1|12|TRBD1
TGCAGCGTGGAGGACAGGGGCTATGGCTACACCTTC
CSVEDRGYGYTF
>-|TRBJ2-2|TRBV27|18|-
TGTGCCAGCAGTTTACAACCCCCGAGCCTCGTCTACACCGGGGAGCTGTTTTTT
CASSLQPPSLVYTGELFF
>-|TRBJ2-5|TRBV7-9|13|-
TGTGCCAGCAGTAGTGGGGGCCAAGAGACCCAGTACTTC
CASSSGGQETQYF
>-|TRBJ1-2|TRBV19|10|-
TGTGCCAGTAGTAGCTATGGCTACACCTTC
CASSSYGYTF
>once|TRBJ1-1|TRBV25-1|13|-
TGTGCCAGCAGCCGAGGGGGGTTCACTGAAGCTTTCTTT
CASSRGGFTEAFF